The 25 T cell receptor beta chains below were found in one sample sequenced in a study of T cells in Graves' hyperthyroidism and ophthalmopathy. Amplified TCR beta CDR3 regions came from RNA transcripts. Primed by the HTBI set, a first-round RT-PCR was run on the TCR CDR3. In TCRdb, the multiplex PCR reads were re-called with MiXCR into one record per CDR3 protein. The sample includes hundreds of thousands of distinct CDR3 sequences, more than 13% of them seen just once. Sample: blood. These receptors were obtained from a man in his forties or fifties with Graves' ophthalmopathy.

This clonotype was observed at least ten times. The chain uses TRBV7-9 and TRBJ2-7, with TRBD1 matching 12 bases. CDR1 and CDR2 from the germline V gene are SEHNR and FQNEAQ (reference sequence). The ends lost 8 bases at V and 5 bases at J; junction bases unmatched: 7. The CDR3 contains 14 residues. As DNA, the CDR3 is TGTGCCAGCGTCACGGGACAGGGGGCCAACGAGCAGTACTTC. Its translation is CASVTGQGANEQYF.

In DNA form, the CDR3 reads TGTGCCAGCAGTCTGGACAGGGGGCGCATTTCAGCTGAAGCTTTCTTT. Its protein is CASSLDRGRISAEAFF. The chain carries TRBV27 and TRBJ1-1; 11 bases align to TRBD1. The junction had 11 bases not matched to a gene; V was cut back by 5 bases and J by 6 bases. CDR3 length equals 16 residues. Germline V CDR1 and CDR2: MNHEY, SMNVEV (reference sequence).

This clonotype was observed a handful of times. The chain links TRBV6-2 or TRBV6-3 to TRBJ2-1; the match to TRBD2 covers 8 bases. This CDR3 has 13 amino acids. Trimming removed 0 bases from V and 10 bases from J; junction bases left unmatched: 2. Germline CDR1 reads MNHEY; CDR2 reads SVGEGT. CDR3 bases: TGTGCCAGCAGTTACTCCACTAGCGGAGAGCAGTTCTTC. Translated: CASSYSTSGEQFF.

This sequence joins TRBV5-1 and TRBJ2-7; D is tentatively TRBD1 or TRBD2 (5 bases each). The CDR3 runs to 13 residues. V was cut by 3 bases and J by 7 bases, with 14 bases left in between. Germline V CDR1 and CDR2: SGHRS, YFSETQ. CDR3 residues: CASSYGTPVEQYF. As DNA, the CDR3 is TGCGCCAGCAGCTACGGGACGCCTGTTGAGCAGTACTTC.

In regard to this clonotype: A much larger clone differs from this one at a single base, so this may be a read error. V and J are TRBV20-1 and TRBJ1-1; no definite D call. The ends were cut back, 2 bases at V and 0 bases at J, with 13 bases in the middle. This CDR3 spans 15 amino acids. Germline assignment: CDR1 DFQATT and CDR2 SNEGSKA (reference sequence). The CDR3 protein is CSARQAGTLNTEAFF. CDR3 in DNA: TGCAGTGCTAGACAGGCCGGAACCTTGAACACTGAAGCTTTCTTT.

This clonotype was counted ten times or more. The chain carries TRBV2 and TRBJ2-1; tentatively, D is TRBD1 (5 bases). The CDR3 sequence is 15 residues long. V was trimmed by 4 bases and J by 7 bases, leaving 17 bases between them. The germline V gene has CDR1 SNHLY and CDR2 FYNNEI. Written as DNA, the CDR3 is TGTGCCAGCAGTGTGGGGCGTGTGGGTGAGAATGAGCAGTTCTTC. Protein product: CASSVGRVGENEQFF. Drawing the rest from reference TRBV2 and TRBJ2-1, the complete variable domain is EPEVTQTPSHQVTQMGQEVILRCVPISNHLYFYWYRQILGQKVEFLVSFYNNEISEKSEIFDDQFSVERPDGSNFTLKIRSTKLEDSAMYFCASSVGRVGENEQFFGPGTRLTVL.

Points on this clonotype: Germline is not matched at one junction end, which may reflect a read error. The CDR3 nucleotides are TGTGCCACCAGTGATTTTAGCGGGGTATACAATGAGCAATTCTTC. Encoded protein: CATSDFSGVYNEQFF. This chain uses TRBV24-1 with TRBJ2-1; 8 bases are a match to TRBD2. Germline-derived CDR1 and CDR2 are KGHDR and SFDVKD. The CDR3 totals 15 residues.

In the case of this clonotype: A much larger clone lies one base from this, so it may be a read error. DNA of the CDR3: TGTGCCAGCCGGATACGGGGGGCCAGCGTCCTGACTTTC. Its protein product is CASRIRGASVLTF. The rearrangement links TRBV3-1 to TRBJ2-6; D might be TRBD2 (7 bases). This CDR3 contains 13 residues. CDR1 is LGHDT and CDR2 is YNNKEL in the germline V gene (reference sequence).

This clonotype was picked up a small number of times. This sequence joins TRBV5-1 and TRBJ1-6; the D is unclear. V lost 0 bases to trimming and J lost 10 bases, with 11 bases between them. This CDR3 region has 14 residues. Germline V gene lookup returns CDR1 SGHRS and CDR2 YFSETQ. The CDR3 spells CASSLETSESPLHF. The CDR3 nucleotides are TGCGCCAGCAGCTTGGAGACCTCTGAGTCACCCCTCCACTTT.

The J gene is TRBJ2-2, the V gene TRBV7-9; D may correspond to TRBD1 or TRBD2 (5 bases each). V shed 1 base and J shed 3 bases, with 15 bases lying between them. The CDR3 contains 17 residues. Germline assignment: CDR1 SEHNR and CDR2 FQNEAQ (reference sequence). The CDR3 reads CASSLGVGDLYTGELFF. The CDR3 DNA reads TGTGCCAGCAGCTTAGGAGTGGGGGACCTTTACACCGGGGAGCTGTTTTTT.

The CDR3 reads CSASPEVDSPLHF. CDR3 sequence (DNA): TGCAGTGCTAGTCCGGAGGTCGATTCACCCCTCCACTTT. This chain connects TRBV20-1 to TRBJ1-6; D is unresolved. This CDR3 comprises 13 residues. In germline, CDR1 is DFQATT, CDR2 SNEGSKA (reference sequence). V dropped 3 bases and J dropped 8 bases, with 11 bases sitting between them.

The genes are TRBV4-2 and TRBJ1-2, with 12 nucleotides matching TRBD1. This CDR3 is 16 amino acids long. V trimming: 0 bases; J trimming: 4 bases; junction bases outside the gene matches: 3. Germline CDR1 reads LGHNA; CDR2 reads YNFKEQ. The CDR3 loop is CASSQEGTGGFYGYTF. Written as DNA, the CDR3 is TGTGCCAGCAGCCAAGAAGGGACAGGGGGCTTCTATGGCTACACCTTC.

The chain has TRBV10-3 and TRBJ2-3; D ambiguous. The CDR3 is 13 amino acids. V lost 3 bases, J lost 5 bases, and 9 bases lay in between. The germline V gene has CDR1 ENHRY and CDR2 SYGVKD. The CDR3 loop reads CAISEGPGDTQYF. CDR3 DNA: TGTGCCATCAGTGAAGGACCGGGAGATACGCAGTATTTT.

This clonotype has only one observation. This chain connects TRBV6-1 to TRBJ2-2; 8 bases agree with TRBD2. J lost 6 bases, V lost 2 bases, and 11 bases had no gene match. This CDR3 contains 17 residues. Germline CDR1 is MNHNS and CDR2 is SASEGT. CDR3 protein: CASSEISGRFRSGELFF. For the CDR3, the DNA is TGTGCCAGCAGTGAAATAAGCGGGAGATTTAGGTCCGGGGAGCTGTTTTTT.

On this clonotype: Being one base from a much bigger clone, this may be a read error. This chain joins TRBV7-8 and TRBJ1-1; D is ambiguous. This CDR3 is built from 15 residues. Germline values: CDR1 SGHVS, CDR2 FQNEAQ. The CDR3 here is CAGSKLRTLNTEAFF. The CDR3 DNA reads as TGTGCCGGCAGCAAACTTCGGACTCTAAACACTGAAGCTTTCTTT.

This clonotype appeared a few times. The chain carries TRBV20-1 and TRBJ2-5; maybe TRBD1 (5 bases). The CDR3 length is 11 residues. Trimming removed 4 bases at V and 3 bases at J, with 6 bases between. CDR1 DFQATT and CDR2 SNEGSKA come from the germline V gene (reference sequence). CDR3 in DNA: TGCAGTGCTACGACAGAAGAGACCCAGTACTTC. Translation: CSATTEETQYF.

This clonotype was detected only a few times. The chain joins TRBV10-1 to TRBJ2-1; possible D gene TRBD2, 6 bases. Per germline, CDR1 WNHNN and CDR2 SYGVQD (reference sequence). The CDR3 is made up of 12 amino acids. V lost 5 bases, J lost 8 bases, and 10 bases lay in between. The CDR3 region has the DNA TGCGCCAGCAGTCCGGAGGGCGATGAGCAGTTCTTC. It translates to CASSPEGDEQFF.

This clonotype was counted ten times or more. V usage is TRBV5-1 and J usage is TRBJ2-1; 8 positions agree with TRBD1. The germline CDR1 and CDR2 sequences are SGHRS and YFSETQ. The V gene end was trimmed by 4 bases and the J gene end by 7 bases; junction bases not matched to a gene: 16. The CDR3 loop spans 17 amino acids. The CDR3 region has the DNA TGCGCCAGCAGCCCCCTCGTTTGGACAGGGATATTGAATGAGCAGTTCTTC. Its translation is CASSPLVWTGILNEQFF.

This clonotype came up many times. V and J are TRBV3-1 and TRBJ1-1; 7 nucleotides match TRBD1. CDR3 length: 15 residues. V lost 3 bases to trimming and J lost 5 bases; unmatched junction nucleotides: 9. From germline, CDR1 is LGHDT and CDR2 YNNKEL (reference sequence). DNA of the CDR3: TGTGCCAGCAGCCACCGGGGGCCAGGGGGGACTGAAGCTTTCTTT. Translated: CASSHRGPGGTEAFF. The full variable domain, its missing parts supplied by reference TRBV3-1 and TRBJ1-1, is DTAVSQTPKYLVTQMGNDKSIKCEQNLGHDTMYWYKQDSKKFLKIMFSYNNKELIINETVPNRFSPKSPDKAHLNLHINSLELGDSAVYFCASSHRGPGGTEAFFGQGTRLTVV.

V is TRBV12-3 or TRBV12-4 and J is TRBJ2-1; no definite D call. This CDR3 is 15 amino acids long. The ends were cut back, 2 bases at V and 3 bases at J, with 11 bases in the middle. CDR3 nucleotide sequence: TGTGCCAGCAGTTTAAAAGACCCCAACTACAATGAGCAGTTCTTC. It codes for CASSLKDPNYNEQFF.

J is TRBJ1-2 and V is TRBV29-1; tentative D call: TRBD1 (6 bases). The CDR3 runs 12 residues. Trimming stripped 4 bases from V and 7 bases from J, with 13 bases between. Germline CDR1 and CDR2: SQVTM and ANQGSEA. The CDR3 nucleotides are TGCAGCGTTGGGGGGCGATCCTCTGGCTACACCTTC. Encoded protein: CSVGGRSSGYTF.

The CDR3 region is CASSAGLLQYPQETQYF. DNA for the CDR3: TGCGCCAGCAGCGCCGGGCTACTCCAGTACCCCCAAGAGACCCAGTACTTC. This chain uses TRBV5-1 with TRBJ2-5; D unresolved. The length of the CDR3 is 17 residues. CDR1 SGHRS and CDR2 YFSETQ come from the germline V gene. Trimming pared 4 bases from V and 1 base from J, leaving 20 bases between.

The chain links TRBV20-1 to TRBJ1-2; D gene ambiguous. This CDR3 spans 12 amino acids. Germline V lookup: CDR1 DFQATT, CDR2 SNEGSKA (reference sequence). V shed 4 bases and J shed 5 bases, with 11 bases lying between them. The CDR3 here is CSAKRTAYGYTF. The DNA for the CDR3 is TGCAGTGCTAAGAGAACAGCATATGGCTACACCTTC.

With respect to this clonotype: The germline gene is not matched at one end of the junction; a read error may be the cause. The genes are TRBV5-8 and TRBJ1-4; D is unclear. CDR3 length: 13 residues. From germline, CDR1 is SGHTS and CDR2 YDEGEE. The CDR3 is CASFRDTNGKLFF. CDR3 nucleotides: TGTGCCAGCTTCCGGGATACTAATGGAAAACTGTTTTTT.

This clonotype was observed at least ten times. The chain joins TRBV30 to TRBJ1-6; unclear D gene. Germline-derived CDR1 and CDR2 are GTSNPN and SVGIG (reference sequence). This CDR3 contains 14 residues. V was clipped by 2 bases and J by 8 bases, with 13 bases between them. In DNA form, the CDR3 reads TGTGCCTGGAGTTCGGGAGTAGTTTATTCACCCCTCCACTTT. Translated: CAWSSGVVYSPLHF.